This TCR beta chain was identified in a study of blood T cell repertoires in COVID-19. Study summary: Both acute and convalescent COVID-19 samples were obtained from the United States, Italy and Spain. In each case, the material was cDNA or gDNA derived from T cells, B-cell-depleted T cells, or PBMCs.

As originally analysed: Amplification of reference gene primers was used by the study to estimate nucleated cell counts. Sequencing was performed with immunoSEQ multiplex PCR; in TCRdb, only in-frame clones are kept and a portion is missing. Clone size and the V and J calls come from that table; the DNA yielded D and trimming. The sample includes about 200,000 clones, more than 70% of them seen just once. The CDR3 length is 15 residues. V was cut by 5 bases and J by 2 bases, with 13 bases left in between. The germline CDR1 and CDR2 sequences are SGHTA and FQGNSA. This chain links TRBV7-2 with TRBJ1-3; the D is unclear. The sequenced sample was peripheral blood. The source of this sequence is a man in his late teens or twenties with active or convalescent COVID-19. CDR3 DNA sequence: TGTGCCAGCAGCCCAGATGGGAGCGCTGGAAACACCATATATTTT. Its protein is CASSPDGSAGNTIYF.